Each of the 30 T cell receptor beta chains below was sequenced from the same sample in a study of cytomegalovirus exposure and HLA in healthy donors. The study ran its PCR with 60 Vbeta and 13 Jbeta primers. Repertoires were generated with immunoSEQ multiplex PCR, while TCRdb's copy carries only in-frame clones and drops some. This table holds around 110,000 clones, approximately 80% found once. Input material: PBMCs. The source of these receptors is a woman in her twenties or thirties in good health and CMV-seronegative.

The CDR3 region is CASSASSGSVEKLFF. The CDR3 nucleotides read TGCGCCAGCAGCGCTAGCTCGGGCAGCGTCGAAAAACTGTTTTTT. The chain links TRBV5-1 to TRBJ1-4; D uncertain. The length of the CDR3 is 15 residues. The germline V gene has CDR1 SGHRS and CDR2 YFSETQ. The V gene lost 4 bases and the J gene lost 8 bases, with 18 bases spanning the gap.

The chain employs TRBV5-1 and TRBJ2-1, with 12 bases lining up with TRBD1. The CDR3 loop spans 17 amino acids. Germline CDR1 and CDR2: SGHRS and YFSETQ. J was trimmed by 5 bases and V by 4 bases; bases with no gene match: 10. The CDR3: CASSPRDRDRGHNEQFF. The DNA for the CDR3 is TGCGCCAGCAGCCCCCGAGATCGGGACAGGGGGCACAATGAGCAGTTCTTC.

The chain joins TRBV19 to TRBJ1-5, with TRBD1 matching 7 bases. Germline V lookup: CDR1 LNHDA, CDR2 SQIVND (reference sequence). V gave up 5 bases and J gave up 5 bases; unmatched junction bases: 9. This CDR3 comprises 15 residues. The CDR3 DNA reads TGTGCCAGTAGTCCTACGGACAGGTGGGATCAGCCCCAGCATTTT. The encoded protein is CASSPTDRWDQPQHF. Looking up the rest from reference TRBV19 and TRBJ1-5 gives the full variable domain: DGGITQSPKYLFRKEGQNVTLSCEQNLNHDAMYWYRQDPGQGLRLIYYSQIVNDFQKGDIAEGYSVSREKKESFPLTVTSAQKNPTAFYLCASSPTDRWDQPQHFGDGTRLSIL.

V usage is TRBV28 and J usage is TRBJ2-7; 14 positions agree with TRBD2. Germline values: CDR1 MDHEN, CDR2 SYDVKM. Trimming removed 6 bases from V and 7 bases from J; junction bases left unmatched: 5. CDR3 length equals 14 residues. The CDR3 is CASRPGLAGVEQYF. In nucleotides, the CDR3 is TGTGCCAGCAGGCCGGGACTAGCGGGAGTTGAGCAGTACTTC.

This clone has just a few counts. V gene TRBV9 combines with J gene TRBJ2-1, with 12 bases fitting TRBD2. Trimming took 3 bases from V and 9 from J; bases not matched to a gene: 13. Germline CDR1 reads SGDLS; CDR2 reads YYNGEE. This CDR3 has 17 amino acids. The CDR3 DNA reads as TGTGCCAGCAGCGGGACTAGCGGGACCTATAGGGGCGGTGAGCAGTTCTTC. This codes for CASSGTSGTYRGGEQFF. Full variable domain (outside the CDR3, taken from reference TRBV9 and TRBJ2-1): DSGVTQTPKHLITATGQRVTLRCSPRSGDLSVYWYQQSLDQGLQFLIQYYNGEERAKGNILERFSAQQFPDLHSELNLSSLELGDSALYFCASSGTSGTYRGGEQFFGPGTRLTVL.

The chain recombines TRBV28 with TRBJ2-5; the match to TRBD1 covers 11 bases. The germline V gene encodes CDR1 MDHEN and CDR2 SYDVKM. This CDR3 comprises 15 residues. The trim removed 5 bases at V and 4 bases at J, leaving 6 bases unmatched. CDR3 DNA sequence: TGTGCCAGCAGTCTAGGACAGGGGGCGAGAGAGACCCAGTACTTC. Its protein product is CASSLGQGARETQYF.

The chain joins TRBV15 to TRBJ1-5; no clear D gene. V lost 2 bases and J lost 4, with 6 bases in between. Germline CDR1 LNHNV, CDR2 YYDKDF (reference sequence). CDR3 length equals 13 residues. As DNA, the CDR3 is TGTGCCACCAGCAGAAACCTAAATCAGCCCCAGCATTTT. This translates into CATSRNLNQPQHF.

This chain's CDR3 is CASSARTGQYQETQYF. The DNA for the CDR3 is TGTGCCAGCAGCGCCAGGACAGGACAGTACCAAGAGACCCAGTACTTC. This chain uses TRBV5-6 with TRBJ2-5, with 7 bases that match TRBD1. The CDR3 is 16 amino acids. V trimming: 4 bases; J trimming: 0 bases; junction bases outside the gene matches: 9. Per the germline V gene, CDR1 is SGHDT and CDR2 is YYEEEE. The variable domain in full, completed from reference TRBV5-6 and TRBJ2-5, reads DAGVTQSPTHLIKTRGQQVTLRCSPKSGHDTVSWYQQALGQGPQFIFQYYEEEERQRGNFPDRFSGHQFPNYSSELNVNALLLGDSALYLCASSARTGQYQETQYFGPGTRLLVL.

The genes are TRBV4-1 and TRBJ1-4; D unclear. The CDR3 spans 15 residues. Deletions cut 6 bases from V and 10 bases from J, with 21 bases between. CDR1 and CDR2 (germline): MGHRA, YSYEKL. CDR3 sequence (DNA): TGCGCCAGCAGTCATATAGGCACGGGGATAGGAAAACTGTTTTTT. This codes for CASSHIGTGIGKLFF.

This clone is a singleton in its sample. J is TRBJ2-2 and V is TRBV6-4; 11 nucleotides align to TRBD2. V lost 5 bases to trimming and J lost 4 bases; unmatched junction nucleotides: 0. CDR1 is MRHNA and CDR2 is SNTAGT in the germline V gene. The CDR3 spans 14 residues. The CDR3 region is CASSTSGSTGELFF. Here the CDR3 DNA reads TGTGCCAGCAGTACTAGCGGGAGCACCGGGGAGCTGTTTTTT.

The CDR3 protein is CASSFLGVYEQYF. As DNA, the CDR3 is TGTGCCAGCAGTTTTTTAGGGGTCTACGAGCAGTACTTC. V and J are TRBV28 and TRBJ2-7; D is perhaps TRBD1 (5 bases). The CDR3 sequence is 13 residues long. Trimming left V 3 bases short and J 3 bases short, with 9 bases between. Per the germline V gene, CDR1 is MDHEN and CDR2 is SYDVKM.

CDR3 region: CASSIDLAGGTYEQYF. Here the CDR3 DNA reads TGTGCCAGTAGTATCGACCTAGCGGGAGGTACCTACGAGCAGTACTTC. The chain couples TRBV19 to TRBJ2-7; 11 positions match TRBD2. The CDR3 has 16 residues. With V trimmed by 3 bases and J by 2 bases, 6 bases remained unmatched. Germline V gene sequence: CDR1 LNHDA, CDR2 SQIVND (reference sequence).

V usage is TRBV18 and J usage is TRBJ2-2; 7 bases fit TRBD2. The V segment lost 1 base and the J segment 1 base; nucleotides outside the gene matches: 3. The CDR3 totals 16 residues. Germline V gene data show CDR1 as KGHSH and CDR2 as LQKENI. The CDR3 DNA reads as TGTGCCAGCTCACCACGGGCTAGCGGGAACACCGGGGAGCTGTTTTTT. Encoded protein: CASSPRASGNTGELFF.

J is TRBJ1-5 and V is TRBV7-9; maybe TRBD1 (6 bases). The CDR3 contains 15 residues. Trimming removed 0 bases from V and 1 base from J, with 7 bases in between. CDR1 SEHNR and CDR2 FQNEAQ come from the germline V gene (reference sequence). The CDR3 spells CASSLAGASNQPQHF. CDR3 nucleotide sequence: TGTGCCAGCAGCTTAGCGGGGGCGAGCAATCAGCCCCAGCATTTT.

This chain joins TRBV11-2 and TRBJ1-1; D is possibly TRBD1 (6 bases). Trimming shortened V by 5 bases and J by 1 base, and 17 bases separated the two germline ends. The CDR3 covers 16 residues. Germline V gene sequence: CDR1 SGHAT, CDR2 FQNNGV. The CDR3 is CASSKGTNRGNTEAFF. CDR3 nucleotide sequence: TGTGCCAGCAGCAAAGGGACAAATCGGGGGAACACTGAAGCTTTCTTT.

This chain uses TRBV11-2 with TRBJ2-2; no definite D call. V shed 5 bases and J shed 6 bases, with 13 bases lying between them. The CDR3 loop spans 14 amino acids. Germline V gene lookup returns CDR1 SGHAT and CDR2 FQNNGV. CDR3 region: CASSPFRGAGELFF. In DNA, the CDR3 is TGTGCCAGCAGCCCGTTCAGAGGAGCCGGGGAGCTGTTTTTT.

The CDR3 spells CASSSSGGGELFF. As DNA, the CDR3 is TGTGCCAGCAGTTCCTCAGGGGGTGGGGAGCTGTTTTTT. The chain couples TRBV7-3 to TRBJ2-2, with 7 bases fitting TRBD1. V lost 6 bases and J lost 8; bases outside the gene matches: 6. Germline CDR1 reads SGHTA; CDR2 reads FQGTGA. The CDR3 contains 13 residues.

The V and J genes are TRBV5-4 and TRBJ1-2; possible D gene TRBD1, 6 bases. The CDR3 runs to 14 residues. Germline CDR1 SGHNT, CDR2 YYREEE (reference sequence). Trimming removed 4 bases from V and 3 bases from J, with 13 bases in between. The CDR3 nucleotides are TGTGCCAGCAGCGCAAACAGGGTTGACTATGGCTACACCTTC. This encodes CASSANRVDYGYTF.

In its sample, this clone was seen once. This sequence joins TRBV28 and TRBJ2-7; TRBD2 might be the D (5 bases). Trimming shortened V by 5 bases and J by 1 base, and 9 bases separated the two germline ends. Germline V lookup: CDR1 MDHEN, CDR2 SYDVKM. The CDR3 is made up of 13 amino acids. CDR3 loop: CASSRERSYEQYF. The CDR3 DNA reads as TGTGCCAGCAGTCGAGAGCGGTCCTACGAGCAGTACTTC.

V gene TRBV6-1 combines with J gene TRBJ2-5; a weak D match, TRBD1 (6 bases). The CDR3 is made up of 14 amino acids. Germline V CDR1 and CDR2: MNHNS, SASEGT. V was pared by 6 bases and J by 3 bases, with 14 bases between. The CDR3 bases are TGTGCCAGCAGCTACCGGACAGTGGAAGAGACCCAGTACTTC. Its translation: CASSYRTVEETQYF.

This clone was seen a few times. This chain connects TRBV28 to TRBJ1-3, with 7 bases lining up with TRBD1. CDR1 and CDR2 (germline): MDHEN, SYDVKM. This CDR3 contains 15 residues. The ends lost 3 bases at V and 2 bases at J; junction bases unmatched: 4. In nucleotides, the CDR3 is TGTGCCAGCAGTTTCCCCGGGACAGCTGGAAACACCATATATTTT. It encodes CASSFPGTAGNTIYF.

The chain recombines TRBV18 with TRBJ2-1, with 9 bases matching TRBD2. The CDR3 extends over 14 amino acids. V gave up 8 bases and J gave up 8 bases; unmatched junction bases: 10. CDR1 is KGHSH, CDR2 LQKENI, per germline. The CDR3 DNA sequence: TGTGCCAGCCTAGGGCTAGCGGGAATGGATGAGCAGTTCTTC. It yields the protein CASLGLAGMDEQFF.

The V gene is TRBV10-3, the J gene TRBJ2-7; 7 positions match TRBD2. This CDR3 comprises 14 residues. Looked up from germline, CDR1 is ENHRY and CDR2 is SYGVKD. Losses at the gene ends were 6 bases for V and 0 bases for J; bases not matched to a gene: 5. The CDR3 nucleotides are TGTGCCATCAGCAGCGGGAAAGACTCCTACGAGCAGTACTTC. Amino acid sequence: CAISSGKDSYEQYF.

The V and J genes are TRBV9 and TRBJ1-1, with a tentative D call TRBD1 (5 bases). Trimming cost V 0 bases and J 1 base, with 19 bases left between them. CDR3 length equals 18 residues. Germline CDR1 SGDLS, CDR2 YYNGEE. The CDR3 is CASSVAWDSGSGNTEAFF. The CDR3 DNA sequence: TGTGCCAGCAGCGTAGCTTGGGACTCAGGGAGTGGGAACACTGAAGCTTTCTTT.

The genes are TRBV19 and TRBJ2-4, with 12 bases aligning to TRBD2. The CDR3 covers 14 residues. V was pared by 6 bases and J by 5 bases, with 2 bases of the junction left unmatched. CDR1 is LNHDA and CDR2 is SQIVND in the germline V gene (reference sequence). The CDR3 region is CASRGLAGQNIQYF. The CDR3 nucleotides read TGTGCCAGTAGGGGACTAGCGGGCCAAAACATTCAGTACTTC.

The genes are TRBV4-2 and TRBJ2-1, with TRBD2 matching over 12 bases. Germline V gene sequence: CDR1 LGHNA, CDR2 YNFKEQ. The ends lost 4 bases at V and 8 bases at J; junction bases unmatched: 12. The length of the CDR3 is 17 residues. The CDR3 DNA is TGTGCCAGCAGCCTAACTAGCGGGAGGACGTTAGAAGATGAGCAGTTCTTC. This sequence encodes CASSLTSGRTLEDEQFF.

Here the CDR3 DNA reads TGCGCCAGCAGTTTTCAGGGGAGCACCGGGGAGCTGTTTTTT. Protein sequence: CASSFQGSTGELFF. This rearrangement joins TRBV10-1 to TRBJ2-2; the D gene is possibly TRBD1 (6 bases). Trimming removed 5 bases at V and 4 bases at J, with 11 bases between. CDR1 and CDR2 from the germline V gene are WNHNN and SYGVQD (reference sequence). The CDR3 spans 14 residues.

The J gene is TRBJ2-1, the V gene TRBV19; TRBD2 agrees at 12 bases. This CDR3 has 16 amino acids. V dropped 3 bases and J dropped 3; count of bases not matched to a gene: 3. CDR1 and CDR2 from the germline V gene are LNHDA and SQIVND (reference sequence). CDR3 bases: TGTGCCAGTAGTATCCGACTAGCGGGAGTCTACAATGAGCAGTTCTTC. The encoded protein is CASSIRLAGVYNEQFF.

The chain couples TRBV5-1 to TRBJ2-7, with 10 bases that match TRBD2. From germline, CDR1 is SGHRS and CDR2 YFSETQ. The trim removed 5 bases at V and 2 bases at J, leaving 7 bases unmatched. This CDR3 contains 15 residues. The CDR3 sequence: CASRLSTSGAYEQYF. The CDR3 region has the DNA TGCGCCAGCAGGTTGTCCACTAGCGGGGCCTACGAGCAGTACTTC.

The chain combines TRBV19 with TRBJ2-7, with 8 bases aligning to TRBD1. This CDR3 has 15 amino acids. The germline V gene has CDR1 LNHDA and CDR2 SQIVND (reference sequence). V shed 6 bases, J shed 6 bases, and the junction held 13 bases outside the gene matches. The CDR3 sequence: CASRATSDRVGEQYF. The CDR3 DNA sequence: TGTGCCAGTAGGGCCACCTCGGACAGGGTGGGCGAGCAGTACTTC.